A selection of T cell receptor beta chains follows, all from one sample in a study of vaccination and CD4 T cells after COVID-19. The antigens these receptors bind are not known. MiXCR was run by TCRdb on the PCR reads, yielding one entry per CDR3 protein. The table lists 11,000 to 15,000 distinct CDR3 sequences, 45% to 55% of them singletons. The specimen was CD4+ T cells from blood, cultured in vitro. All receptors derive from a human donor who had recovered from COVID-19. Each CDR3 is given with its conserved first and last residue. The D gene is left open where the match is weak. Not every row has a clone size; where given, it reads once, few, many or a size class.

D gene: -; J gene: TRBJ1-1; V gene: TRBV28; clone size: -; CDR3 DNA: TGTGCCAGCAGTTTACTGGAGGGGAGGGGAGGGACTGAAGCTTTCTTT; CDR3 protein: CASSLLEGRGGTEAFF
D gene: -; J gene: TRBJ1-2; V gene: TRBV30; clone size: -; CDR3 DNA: TGTGCCTGGAGTTCTTCCCGGGACTATGGCTACACCTTC; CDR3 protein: CAWSSSRDYGYTF
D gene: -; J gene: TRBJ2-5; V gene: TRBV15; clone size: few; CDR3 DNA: TGTGCCACCAGCAGGGCAGCAGAGACCCAGTACTTC; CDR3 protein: CATSRAAETQYF
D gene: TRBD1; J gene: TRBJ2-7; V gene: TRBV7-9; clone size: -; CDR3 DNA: TGTGCCAGCAGCCCGCCTAGACAGGGAAAACACGAGCAGTACTTC; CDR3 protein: CASSPPRQGKHEQYF
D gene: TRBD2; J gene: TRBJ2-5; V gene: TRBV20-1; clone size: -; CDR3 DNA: TGCAGTGCTTCCCCGGTTCCGGGGACTAGCGGAGGGCAAGAGACCCAGTACTTC; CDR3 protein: CSASPVPGTSGGQETQYF
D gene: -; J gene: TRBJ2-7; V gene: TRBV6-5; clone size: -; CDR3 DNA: TGTGCCAGCAGTTACCGCGGGGCGGCGGCCATCCCTTACGAGCAGTACTTC; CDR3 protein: CASSYRGAAAIPYEQYF
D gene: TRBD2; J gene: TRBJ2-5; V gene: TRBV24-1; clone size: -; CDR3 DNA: TGTGCCACCAGTGCCCTCAGCGGGAAGGGACAAGAGACCCAGTACTTC; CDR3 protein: CATSALSGKGQETQYF
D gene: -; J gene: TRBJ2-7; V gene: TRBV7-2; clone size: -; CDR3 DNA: TGTGCCAGCAGCTTAGGAAGGGGAGAGAGCTACGAGCAGTACTTC; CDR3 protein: CASSLGRGESYEQYF
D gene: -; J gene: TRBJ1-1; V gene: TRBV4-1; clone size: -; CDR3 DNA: TGCGCCAGCAGCCAGACAATGGACGGGGTTTTTGATACTGAAGCTTTCTTT; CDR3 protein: CASSQTMDGVFDTEAFF
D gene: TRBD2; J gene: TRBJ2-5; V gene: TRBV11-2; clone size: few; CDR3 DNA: TGTGCCAGCAGCTTAGGGGATCGAGTGGCGGGAGAGTTGGAGACCCAGTACTTC; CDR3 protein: CASSLGDRVAGELETQYF
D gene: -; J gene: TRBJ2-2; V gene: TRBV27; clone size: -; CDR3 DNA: TGTGCCAGCAGTTGGGGGGCTAGGAGCACCGGGGAGCTGTTTTTT; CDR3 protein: CASSWGARSTGELFF
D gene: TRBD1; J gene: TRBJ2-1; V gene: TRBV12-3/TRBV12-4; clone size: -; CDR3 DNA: TGTGCCAGCAGTTTAAGGTTAAGGACAGGGAGCTCCTACAATGAGCAGTTCTTC; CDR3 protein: CASSLRLRTGSSYNEQFF
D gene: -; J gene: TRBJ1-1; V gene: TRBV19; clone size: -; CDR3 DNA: TGTGCCAGTAGTACTCGGACAGCCGCTAACACTGAAGCTTTCTTT; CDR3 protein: CASSTRTAANTEAFF
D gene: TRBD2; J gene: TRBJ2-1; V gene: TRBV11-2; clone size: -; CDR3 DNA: TGTGCCAGCAGCCGTTTTAGTCTGACTAGCGGGAACCAATACAATGAGCAGTTCTTC; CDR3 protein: CASSRFSLTSGNQYNEQFF
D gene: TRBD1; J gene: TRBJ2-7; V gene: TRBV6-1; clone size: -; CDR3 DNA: TGTGCCAGCACCCCGGGACAGGCGAGCTCCTACGAGCAGTACTTC; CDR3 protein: CASTPGQASSYEQYF
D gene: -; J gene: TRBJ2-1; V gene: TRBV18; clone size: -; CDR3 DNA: TGTGCCAGCTCACCAGGGGCACAGGGTGGTGAGCAGTTCTTC; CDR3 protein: CASSPGAQGGEQFF
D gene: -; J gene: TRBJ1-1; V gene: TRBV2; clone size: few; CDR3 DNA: TGTGCCAGCAGTGTTTTGAACACTGAAGCTTTCTTT; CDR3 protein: CASSVLNTEAFF
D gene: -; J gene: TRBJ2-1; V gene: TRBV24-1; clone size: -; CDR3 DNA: TGTGCCACCAGTGGCACGCTAGACCCCAATGAGCAGTTCTTC; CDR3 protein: CATSGTLDPNEQFF
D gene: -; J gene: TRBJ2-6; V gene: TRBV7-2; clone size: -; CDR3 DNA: TGTGCCAGCAGCTTAGTAACCAGAACTGGGGCCAACGTCCTGACTTTC; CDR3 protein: CASSLVTRTGANVLTF
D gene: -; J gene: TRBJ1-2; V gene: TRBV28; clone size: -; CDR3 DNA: TGTGCCATCGAACAGGGTTCCTATGGCTACACCTTC; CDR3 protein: CAIEQGSYGYTF
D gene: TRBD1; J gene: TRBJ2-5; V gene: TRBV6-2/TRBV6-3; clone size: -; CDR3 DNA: TGTGCCAGCAGAATCGACAGGGGCAGGGAGACCCAGTACTTC; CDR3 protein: CASRIDRGRETQYF
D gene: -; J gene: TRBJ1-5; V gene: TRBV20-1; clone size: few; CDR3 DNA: TGCAGTGCAGGGACCGGCGCTGGGAGCAATCAGCCCCAGCATTTT; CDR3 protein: CSAGTGAGSNQPQHF
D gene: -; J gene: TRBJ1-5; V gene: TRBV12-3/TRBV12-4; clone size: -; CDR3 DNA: TGTGCCAGCAGTTTGCAGGGTACGGATCAGCCCCAGCATTTT; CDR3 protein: CASSLQGTDQPQHF